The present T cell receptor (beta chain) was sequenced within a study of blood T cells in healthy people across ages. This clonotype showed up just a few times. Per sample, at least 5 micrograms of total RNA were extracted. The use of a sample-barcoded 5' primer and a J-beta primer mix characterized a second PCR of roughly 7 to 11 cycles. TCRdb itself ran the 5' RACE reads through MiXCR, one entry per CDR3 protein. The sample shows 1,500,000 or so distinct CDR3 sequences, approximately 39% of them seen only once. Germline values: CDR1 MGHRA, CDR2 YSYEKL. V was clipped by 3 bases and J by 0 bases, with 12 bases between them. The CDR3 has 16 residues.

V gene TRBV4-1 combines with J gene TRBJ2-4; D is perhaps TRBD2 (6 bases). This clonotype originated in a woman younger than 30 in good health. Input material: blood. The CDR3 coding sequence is TGCGCCAGCAGCCAGGATAGGAGGGTAGCCAAAAACATTCAGTACTTC. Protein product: CASSQDRRVAKNIQYF.